This T cell receptor beta chain originates from a study of beta chain features in type 1 diabetes. Overall study results and limits: Within each of all four CD4+ subsets, Type 1 diabetes patients had TCRB CDR3s that were moderately but significantly shorter. Using cDNA template may skew counts toward highly expressing activated cells.

Sorting with CD45RO/CCR7/CD25/CD127/CD95/CD27 yielded naive, central memory, regulatory and stem-like memory CD4+ cells. As regards this clone: Its specificity is not known.

The whole isolated RNA underwent reverse transcription, so sequencing captured expressed TCRB transcripts. Some clones are missing from TCRdb's copy, which holds only in-frame ones; the method was immunoSEQ multiplex PCR. The profile covers 900,000 or so clones, with roughly 17% appearing a single time and 0.02% to 0.025% taken by the ten largest. The V gene end was trimmed by 5 bases and the J gene end by 4 bases; junction bases not matched to a gene: 8. The germline V gene encodes CDR1 MNHEY and CDR2 SMNVEV (reference sequence). This CDR3 contains 14 residues. This clonotype was sampled from a woman aged 18 to 35 in good health. Sequenced material: naive CD4+ T cells from blood. The rearrangement joins TRBV27 to TRBJ2-7; 7 bases are a match to TRBD1. The CDR3 bases are TGTGCCAGCAGTCCGTGGACAGGAAGGTACGAGCAGTACTTC. Residues: CASSPWTGRYEQYF.